The entry below describes one TCR beta chain. These data originate in a study of sequential checkpoint blockade in melanoma. Indicated treatment: randomized to nivolumab then ipilimumab (arm A) or the reverse (arm B). Germline lookup yields CDR1 SGDLS and CDR2 YYNGEE. There are 14 residues in the CDR3. The V and J ends lost 4 bases and 2 bases, in that order; junction bases with no gene match: 5. TCRdb's table, derived via immunoSEQ multiplex PCR, lists solely in-frame clones and lacks some. The sample includes 13,000 to 15,000 clones, about three quarters seen only once; the top ten take about 32%. The chain carries TRBV9 and TRBJ2-7, with 8 bases fitting TRBD2. This clonotype originated in a human donor with melanoma. The sample in question was CD8+ T cells sorted from blood (inferred from file names), obtained from a patient given nivolumab and ipilimumab in sequence. Written as DNA, the CDR3 is TGTGCCAGCAGCCCCCCCGGGGGGGCCTACGAGCAGTACTTC. This codes for CASSPPGGAYEQYF. Full variable domain (outside the CDR3, taken from reference TRBV9 and TRBJ2-7): DSGVTQTPKHLITATGQRVTLRCSPRSGDLSVYWYQQSLDQGLQFLIQYYNGEERAKGNILERFSAQQFPDLHSELNLSSLELGDSALYFCASSPPGGAYEQYFGPGTRLTVT.